The 19 T cell receptor beta chains given below trace back to one sample, sequenced in a study of T cell changes during pregnancy in multiple sclerosis. Only in-frame clones appear in the TCRdb table, and some are missing; sequencing was by immunoSEQ multiplex PCR. Counted here are tens of thousands of clones, 91% occurring once; the ten biggest clones make up about 2.3%. The sample consisted of peripheral blood, taken in the first trimester of pregnancy. All receptors derive from a female donor with multiple sclerosis, enrolled in a pregnancy study.

J is TRBJ1-5 and V is TRBV19, with 9 bases matching TRBD1. This CDR3 has 15 amino acids. The V gene end was trimmed by 1 base and the J gene end by 6 bases; junction bases not matched to a gene: 4. The germline CDR1 and CDR2 sequences are LNHDA and SQIVND (reference sequence). The CDR3 bases are TGTGCCAGTAGTATAGGCCGACAGGGGGTTCAGCCCCAGCATTTT. Its protein product is CASSIGRQGVQPQHF.

This clone was observed a handful of times. This chain links TRBV19 with TRBJ2-2; a possible D gene is TRBD1 (6 bases). V lost 6 bases to trimming and J lost 5 bases, with 16 bases between them. Germline CDR1 reads LNHDA; CDR2 reads SQIVND (reference sequence). This CDR3 is 15 amino acids long. CDR3 DNA sequence: TGTGCCAGTAGAAGTTGGGGGCCGGGAACCGGGGAGCTGTTTTTT. Encoded protein: CASRSWGPGTGELFF. The full variable domain, its missing parts supplied by reference TRBV19 and TRBJ2-2, is DGGITQSPKYLFRKEGQNVTLSCEQNLNHDAMYWYRQDPGQGLRLIYYSQIVNDFQKGDIAEGYSVSREKKESFPLTVTSAQKNPTAFYLCASRSWGPGTGELFFGEGSRLTVL.

V usage is TRBV6-1 and J usage is TRBJ2-6; no definite D call. CDR3 length equals 15 residues. Germline CDR1 MNHNS, CDR2 SASEGT. V gave up 6 bases and J gave up 0 bases, with 9 bases separating them. The CDR3 sequence: CASSPVRSGANVLTF. The CDR3, as DNA: TGTGCCAGCAGCCCCGTCCGCTCTGGGGCCAACGTCCTGACTTTC.

This clone was detected only a few times. V and J are TRBV5-1 and TRBJ1-1; the D gene is possibly TRBD1 (5 bases). CDR1 is SGHRS, CDR2 YFSETQ, per germline. The CDR3 sequence is 11 residues long. Trimming shortened V by 3 bases and J by 9 bases, and 9 bases separated the two germline ends. CDR3 in amino acids: CASSSTGKAFF. The CDR3 bases are TGCGCCAGCAGCTCAACAGGTAAAGCTTTCTTT.

V gene TRBV13 combines with J gene TRBJ2-7, with 9 positions matching TRBD1. The CDR3 extends over 14 amino acids. Trimming took 6 bases from V and 0 from J; bases not matched to a gene: 3. CDR1 is PRHDT and CDR2 is FYEKMQ in the germline V gene (reference sequence). CDR3 amino acids: CASSPDRGSYEQYF. The CDR3 region has the DNA TGTGCCAGCAGTCCGGACAGGGGCTCCTACGAGCAGTACTTC.

V and J are TRBV2 and TRBJ2-7; TRBD1 matches 7 bases. V was pared by 2 bases and J by 0 bases, with 4 bases of the junction left unmatched. The CDR3 has 15 amino acids. The V gene's germline CDR1 is SNHLY and CDR2 FYNNEI. CDR3 in amino acids: CASSESRGISYEQYF. The DNA for the CDR3 is TGTGCCAGCAGTGAAAGCAGGGGGATCTCCTACGAGCAGTACTTC.

The chain has TRBV6-1 and TRBJ1-5; weak D call: TRBD1 (5 bases). This CDR3 is 14 amino acids long. The germline V and J ends were trimmed by 4 bases and 6 bases, with 13 bases remaining between them. CDR1 MNHNS and CDR2 SASEGT come from the germline V gene. DNA for the CDR3: TGTGCCAGCAGTGCGGCAGGGTCCGCTCAGCCCCAGCATTTT. Amino acid sequence: CASSAAGSAQPQHF.

This chain uses TRBV28 with TRBJ1-2; D perhaps matches TRBD1 (6 bases). Trimming pared 3 bases from V and 4 bases from J, leaving 12 bases between. CDR3 length: 14 residues. CDR1 and CDR2 from the germline V gene are MDHEN and SYDVKM. The CDR3 nucleotides read TGTGCCAGCAGTTTTGACAGGACCTTCTATGGCTACACCTTC. As protein: CASSFDRTFYGYTF.

This clone occurred once. The chain uses TRBV30 and TRBJ2-3, with a tentative D call TRBD2 (6 bases). Between the trimmed V and J ends, which lost 4 bases and 5 bases, there was a span of 13 bases. The CDR3 length is 13 residues. Per germline, CDR1 GTSNPN and CDR2 SVGIG (reference sequence). In DNA, the CDR3 is TGTGCCTGGAATAGGAGGGCAGGAGATACGCAGTATTTT. The encoded protein is CAWNRRAGDTQYF. Using reference TRBV30 and TRBJ2-3 for the parts outside the CDR3, the full variable domain is SQTIHQWPATLVQPVGSPLSLECTVEGTSNPNLYWYRQAAGRGLQLLFYSVGIGQISSEVPQNLSASRPQDRQFILSSKKLLLSDSGFYLCAWNRRAGDTQYFGPGTRLTVL.

The chain combines TRBV11-2 with TRBJ2-1, with 7 bases aligning to TRBD2. Germline V CDR1 and CDR2: SGHAT, FQNNGV. CDR3 size: 15 residues. The ends lost 2 bases at V and 9 bases at J; junction bases unmatched: 10. The CDR3 coding sequence is TGTGCCAGCAGCTTATCTAGCGGACGTTCTGTTGAGCAGTTCTTC. This codes for CASSLSSGRSVEQFF. Combining the CDR3 with reference TRBV11-2 and TRBJ2-1 gives the whole variable domain EAGVAQSPRYKIIEKRQSVAFWCNPISGHATLYWYQQILGQGPKLLIQFQNNGVVDDSQLPKDRFSAERLKGVDSTLKIQPAKLEDSAVYLCASSLSSGRSVEQFFGPGTRLTVL.

The chain carries TRBV30 and TRBJ1-6, with a tentative D call TRBD1 (5 bases). CDR3 length: 13 residues. The germline CDR1 and CDR2 sequences are GTSNPN and SVGIG (reference sequence). V was trimmed by 4 bases and J by 7 bases, leaving 11 bases between them. CDR3 bases: TGTGCCTGGACGGACAACAGCAATTCACCCCTCCACTTT. Encoded protein: CAWTDNSNSPLHF.

This clone occurred once. The chain has TRBV30 and TRBJ1-1; D may be TRBD1 (6 bases). Trimming cost V 1 base and J 8 bases, with 14 bases left between them. This CDR3 region has 13 residues. Germline V gene lookup returns CDR1 GTSNPN and CDR2 SVGIG (reference sequence). This CDR3 reads CAWSGGRVDEAFF. In DNA form, the CDR3 reads TGTGCCTGGAGTGGGGGGCGGGTCGACGAAGCTTTCTTT.

The rearrangement uses TRBV5-8 and TRBJ2-5; 7 positions agree with TRBD2. V shed 4 bases and J 3 bases; nucleotides not matched to a gene: 9. CDR3 size: 15 residues. Germline-derived CDR1 and CDR2 are SGHTS and YDEGEE. This CDR3 is CASSTRGLREETQYF. CDR3 sequence (DNA): TGTGCCAGCAGCACGAGGGGACTAAGAGAAGAGACCCAGTACTTC.

This clone was seen a few times. This CDR3 reads CASSLGTGARTYEQYF. Written as DNA, the CDR3 is TGTGCCAGCAGCTTGGGGACAGGGGCGAGGACCTACGAGCAGTACTTC. The chain employs TRBV5-6 and TRBJ2-7; 9 bases are a match to TRBD1. With 0 bases clipped from V and 2 bases from J, the junction kept 6 bases outside the gene matches. Germline V gives CDR1 SGHDT, CDR2 YYEEEE. This CDR3 contains 16 residues. The full variable domain, in which reference TRBV5-6 and TRBJ2-7 provide the parts outside the CDR3, is DAGVTQSPTHLIKTRGQQVTLRCSPKSGHDTVSWYQQALGQGPQFIFQYYEEEERQRGNFPDRFSGHQFPNYSSELNVNALLLGDSALYLCASSLGTGARTYEQYFGPGTRLTVT.

This sequence joins TRBV4-1 and TRBJ2-5, with a possible D match to TRBD2 (6 bases). The CDR3 loop spans 15 amino acids. CDR1 is MGHRA, CDR2 YSYEKL, per germline. Trimming shortened V by 7 bases and J by 1 base, and 16 bases separated the two germline ends. The CDR3 spells CASTTKRGLQETQYF. For the CDR3, the DNA is TGCGCCAGCACCACCAAGAGGGGACTCCAAGAGACCCAGTACTTC.

CDR3: CASSLGGQPRELFF. The CDR3 bases are TGTGCCAGCAGCTTAGGGGGACAGCCTCGAGAACTGTTTTTT. This chain connects TRBV11-2 to TRBJ1-4, with 7 nucleotides matching TRBD1. Germline CDR1 SGHAT, CDR2 FQNNGV. V trimming: 1 base; J trimming: 12 bases; junction bases outside the gene matches: 8. This CDR3 spans 14 amino acids.

V is TRBV5-1 and J is TRBJ1-2, with 8 positions matching TRBD1. Trimming took 3 bases from V and 8 from J; bases not matched to a gene: 18. CDR1 is SGHRS, CDR2 YFSETQ, per germline. This CDR3 region has 17 residues. Written as DNA, the CDR3 is TGCGCCAGCAGCTACGGACGGACAGGGCCTTTGGGAGGAGGCTACACCTTC. The encoded protein is CASSYGRTGPLGGGYTF.

The chain uses TRBV28 and TRBJ2-7; D is perhaps TRBD2 (5 bases). Germline loops: CDR1 MDHEN, CDR2 SYDVKM. This CDR3 is 14 amino acids long. The V end lost 4 bases, the J end lost 5 bases, and 15 bases lay between the germline ends. The CDR3: CASSYEASYNEQYF. The CDR3 DNA reads as TGTGCCAGCAGTTACGAGGCTAGCTATAACGAGCAGTACTTC.

The chain couples TRBV27 to TRBJ1-6, with D possibly matching TRBD1 (5 bases). Per germline, CDR1 MNHEY and CDR2 SMNVEV (reference sequence). The CDR3 length is 15 residues. The ends were cut back, 8 bases at V and 2 bases at J, with 13 bases in the middle. CDR3 region: CASRGGWTYNSPLHF. CDR3 bases: TGTGCCAGCCGGGGGGGGTGGACCTATAATTCACCCCTCCACTTT.